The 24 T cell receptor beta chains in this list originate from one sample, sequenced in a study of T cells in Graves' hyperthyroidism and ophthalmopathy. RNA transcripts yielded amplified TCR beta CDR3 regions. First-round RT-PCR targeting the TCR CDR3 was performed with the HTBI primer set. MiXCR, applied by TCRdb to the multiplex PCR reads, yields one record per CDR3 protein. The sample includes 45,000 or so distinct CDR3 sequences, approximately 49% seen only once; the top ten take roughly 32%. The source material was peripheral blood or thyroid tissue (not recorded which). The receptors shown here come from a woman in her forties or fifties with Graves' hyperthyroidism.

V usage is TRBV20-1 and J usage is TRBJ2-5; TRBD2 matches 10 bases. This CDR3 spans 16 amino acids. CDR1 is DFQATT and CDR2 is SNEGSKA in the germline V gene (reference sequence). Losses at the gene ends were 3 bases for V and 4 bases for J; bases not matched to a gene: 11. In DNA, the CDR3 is TGCAGTGCTAGGAAGGGGGCTAGCGGGAGCGGAGAGACCCAGTACTTC. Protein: CSARKGASGSGETQYF.

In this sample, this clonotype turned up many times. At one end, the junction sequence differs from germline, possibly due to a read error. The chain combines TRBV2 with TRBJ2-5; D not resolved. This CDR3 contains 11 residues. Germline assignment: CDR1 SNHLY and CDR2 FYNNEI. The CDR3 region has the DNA TGTGCCAGCTCCTGGATGGAGACCCGGTACTTC. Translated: CASSWMETRYF.

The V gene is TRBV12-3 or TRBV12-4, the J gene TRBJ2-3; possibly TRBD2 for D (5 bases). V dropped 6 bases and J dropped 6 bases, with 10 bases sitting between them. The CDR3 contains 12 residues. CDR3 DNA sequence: TGTGCCAGCAGCCAGAGGGCCGATACGCAGTATTTT. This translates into CASSQRADTQYF.

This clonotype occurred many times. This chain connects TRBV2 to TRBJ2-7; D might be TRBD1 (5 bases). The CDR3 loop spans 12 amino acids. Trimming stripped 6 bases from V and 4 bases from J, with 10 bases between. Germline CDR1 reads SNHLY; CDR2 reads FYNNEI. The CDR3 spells CASSHRSYEQYF. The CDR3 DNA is TGTGCCAGCAGCCACAGGTCTTACGAGCAGTACTTC.

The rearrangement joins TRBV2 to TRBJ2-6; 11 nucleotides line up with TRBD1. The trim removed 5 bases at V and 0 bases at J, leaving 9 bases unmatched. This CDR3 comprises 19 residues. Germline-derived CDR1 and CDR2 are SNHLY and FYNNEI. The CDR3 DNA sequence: TGTGCCAGCAGTAGGGACAGGGGGACAGAGTTCTCTGGGGCCAACGTCCTGACTTTC. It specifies CASSRDRGTEFSGANVLTF. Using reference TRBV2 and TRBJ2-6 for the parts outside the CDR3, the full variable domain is EPEVTQTPSHQVTQMGQEVILRCVPISNHLYFYWYRQILGQKVEFLVSFYNNEISEKSEIFDDQFSVERPDGSNFTLKIRSTKLEDSAMYFCASSRDRGTEFSGANVLTFGAGSRLTVL.

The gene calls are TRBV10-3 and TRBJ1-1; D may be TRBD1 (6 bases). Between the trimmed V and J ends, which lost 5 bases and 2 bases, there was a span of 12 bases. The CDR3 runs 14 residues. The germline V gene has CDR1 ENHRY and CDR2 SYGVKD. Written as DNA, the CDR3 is TGTGCCATCAGTTGGGGACAAGAAAACACTGAAGCTTTCTTT. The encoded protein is CAISWGQENTEAFF.

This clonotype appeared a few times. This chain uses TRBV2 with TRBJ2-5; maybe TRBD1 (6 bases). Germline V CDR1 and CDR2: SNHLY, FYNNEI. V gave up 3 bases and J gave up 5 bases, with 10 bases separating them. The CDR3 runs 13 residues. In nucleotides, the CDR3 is TGTGCCAGCAGTGAGGGGGACACTGAGACCCAGTACTTC. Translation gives CASSEGDTETQYF.

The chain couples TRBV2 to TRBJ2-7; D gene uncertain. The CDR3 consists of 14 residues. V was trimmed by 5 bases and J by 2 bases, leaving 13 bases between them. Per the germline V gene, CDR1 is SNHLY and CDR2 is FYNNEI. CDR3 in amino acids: CASSYGRTTYEQYF. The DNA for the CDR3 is TGTGCCAGCAGTTACGGACGAACGACCTACGAGCAGTACTTC.

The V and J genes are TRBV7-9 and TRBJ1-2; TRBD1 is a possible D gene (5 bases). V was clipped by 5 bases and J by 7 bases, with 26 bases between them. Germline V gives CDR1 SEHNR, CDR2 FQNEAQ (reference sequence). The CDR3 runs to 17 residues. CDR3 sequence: CASSQGQLRRPGGGYTF. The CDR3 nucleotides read TGTGCCAGCAGCCAAGGACAATTGCGACGCCCGGGGGGTGGCTACACCTTC.

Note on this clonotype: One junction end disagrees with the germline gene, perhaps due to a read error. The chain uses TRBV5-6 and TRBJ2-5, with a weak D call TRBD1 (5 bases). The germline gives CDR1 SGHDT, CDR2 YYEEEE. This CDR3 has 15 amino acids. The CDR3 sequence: CASSFGMTAQETRYF. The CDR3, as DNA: TGTGCCAGCAGCTTTGGGATGACAGCCCAAGAGACCCGGTACTTC. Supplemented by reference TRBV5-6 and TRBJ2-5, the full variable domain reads DAGVTQSPTHLIKTRGQQVTLRCSPKSGHDTVSWYQQALGQGPQFIFQYYEEEERQRGNFPDRFSGHQFPNYSSELNVNALLLGDSALYLCASSFGMTAQETRYFGPGTRLLVL.

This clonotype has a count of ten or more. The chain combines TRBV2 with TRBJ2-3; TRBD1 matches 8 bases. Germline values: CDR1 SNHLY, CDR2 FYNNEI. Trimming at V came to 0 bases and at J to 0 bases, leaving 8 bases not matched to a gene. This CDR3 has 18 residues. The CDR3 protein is CASSEASEDRASTDTQYF. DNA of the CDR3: TGTGCCAGCAGTGAAGCGTCGGAGGACAGGGCTAGCACAGATACGCAGTATTTT.

The CDR3 is CASRIGGSAYEQYF. Here the CDR3 DNA reads TGTGCCAGCAGGATAGGGGGCTCTGCCTACGAGCAGTACTTC. The chain is built from TRBV7-2 and TRBJ2-7; 7 nucleotides align to TRBD1. This CDR3 contains 14 residues. J lost 2 bases, V lost 6 bases, and 7 bases had no gene match. CDR1 and CDR2 from the germline V gene are SGHTA and FQGNSA.

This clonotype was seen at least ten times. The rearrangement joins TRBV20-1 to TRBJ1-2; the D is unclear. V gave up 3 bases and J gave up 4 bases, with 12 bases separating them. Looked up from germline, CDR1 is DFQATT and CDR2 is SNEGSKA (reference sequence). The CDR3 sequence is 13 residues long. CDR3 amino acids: CSASSEGGYGYTF. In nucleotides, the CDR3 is TGCAGTGCTAGTTCTGAGGGCGGCTATGGCTACACCTTC.

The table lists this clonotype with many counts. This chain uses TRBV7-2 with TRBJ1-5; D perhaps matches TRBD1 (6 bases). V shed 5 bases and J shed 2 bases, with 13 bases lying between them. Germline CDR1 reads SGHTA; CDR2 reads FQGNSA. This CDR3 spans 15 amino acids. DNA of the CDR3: TGTGCCAGCAGCGTGGGGGGGCTCGGCAATCAGCCCCAGCATTTT. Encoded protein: CASSVGGLGNQPQHF.

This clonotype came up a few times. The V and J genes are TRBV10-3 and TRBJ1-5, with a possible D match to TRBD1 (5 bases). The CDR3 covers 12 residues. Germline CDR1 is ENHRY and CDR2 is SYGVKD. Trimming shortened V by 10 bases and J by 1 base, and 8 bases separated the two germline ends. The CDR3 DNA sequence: TGTGCCACGGGGGGGAGCAATCAGCCCCAGCATTTT. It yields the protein CATGGSNQPQHF.

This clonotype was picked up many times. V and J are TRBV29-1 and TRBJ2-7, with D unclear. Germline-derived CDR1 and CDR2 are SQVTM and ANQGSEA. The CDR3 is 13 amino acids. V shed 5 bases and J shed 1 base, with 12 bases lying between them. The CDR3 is CSVSSVGSYEQYF. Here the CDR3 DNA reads TGCAGCGTTAGTTCGGTAGGTTCCTACGAGCAGTACTTC.

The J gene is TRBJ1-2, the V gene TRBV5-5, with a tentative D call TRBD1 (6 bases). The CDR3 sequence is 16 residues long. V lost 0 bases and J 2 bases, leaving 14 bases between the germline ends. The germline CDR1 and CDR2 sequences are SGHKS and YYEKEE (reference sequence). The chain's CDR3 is CASSLVSGGGNYGYTF. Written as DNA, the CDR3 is TGTGCCAGCAGCTTGGTCTCCGGGGGCGGGAACTATGGCTACACCTTC.

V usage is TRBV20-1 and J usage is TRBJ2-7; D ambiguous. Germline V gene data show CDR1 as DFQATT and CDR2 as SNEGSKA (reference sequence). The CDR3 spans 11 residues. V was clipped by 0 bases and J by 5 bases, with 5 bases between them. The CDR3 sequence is CSARDLDEQYF. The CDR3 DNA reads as TGCAGTGCTAGAGATCTAGACGAGCAGTACTTC.

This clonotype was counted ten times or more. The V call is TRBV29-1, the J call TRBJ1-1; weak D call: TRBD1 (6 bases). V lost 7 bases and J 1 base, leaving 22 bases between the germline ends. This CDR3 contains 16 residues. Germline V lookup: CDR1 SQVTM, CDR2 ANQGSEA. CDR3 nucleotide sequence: TGCAGCGCCGGATTAGGAGGGGGAGGCACGAACACTGAAGCTTTCTTT. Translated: CSAGLGGGGTNTEAFF.

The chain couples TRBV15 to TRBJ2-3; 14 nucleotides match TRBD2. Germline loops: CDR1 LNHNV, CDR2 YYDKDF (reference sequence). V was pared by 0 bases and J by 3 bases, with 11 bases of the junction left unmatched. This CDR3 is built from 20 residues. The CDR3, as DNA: TGTGCCACCAGCAGAGATCGGGGTCGGGGACTAGCGGGAGTAACAGATACGCAGTATTTT. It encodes CATSRDRGRGLAGVTDTQYF.

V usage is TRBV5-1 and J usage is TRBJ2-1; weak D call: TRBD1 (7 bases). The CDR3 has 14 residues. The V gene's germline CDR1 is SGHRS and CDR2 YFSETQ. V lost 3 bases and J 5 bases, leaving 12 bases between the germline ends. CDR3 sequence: CASSSTGEDNEQFF. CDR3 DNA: TGCGCCAGCAGCTCTACAGGGGAGGACAATGAGCAGTTCTTC.

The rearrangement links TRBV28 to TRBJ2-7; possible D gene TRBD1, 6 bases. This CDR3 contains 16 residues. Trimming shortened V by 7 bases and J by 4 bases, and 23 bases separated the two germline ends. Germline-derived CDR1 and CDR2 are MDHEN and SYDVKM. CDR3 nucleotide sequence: TGTGCCAGCACCCCGGTGACAGGTACCCAAGGGTACGAGCAGTACTTC. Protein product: CASTPVTGTQGYEQYF. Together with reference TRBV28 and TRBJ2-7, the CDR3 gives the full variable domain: DVKVTQSSRYLVKRTGEKVFLECVQDMDHENMFWYRQDPGLGLRLIYFSYDVKMKEKGDIPEGYSVSREKKERFSLILESASTNQTSMYLCASTPVTGTQGYEQYFGPGTRLTVT.

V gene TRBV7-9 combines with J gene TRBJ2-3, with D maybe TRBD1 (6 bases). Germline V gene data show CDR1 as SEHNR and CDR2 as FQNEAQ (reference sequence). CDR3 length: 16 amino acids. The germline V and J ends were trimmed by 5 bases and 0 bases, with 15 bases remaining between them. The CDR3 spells CASSQGIAESTDTQYF. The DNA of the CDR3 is TGTGCCAGCAGCCAGGGGATAGCCGAGAGCACAGATACGCAGTATTTT.

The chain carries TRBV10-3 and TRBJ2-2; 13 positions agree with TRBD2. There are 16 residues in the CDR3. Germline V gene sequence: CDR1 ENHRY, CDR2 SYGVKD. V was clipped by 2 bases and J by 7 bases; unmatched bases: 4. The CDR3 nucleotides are TGTGCCATCAGTGAGACTAGCGGGAGGGCCGGCGGGGAGCTGTTTTTT. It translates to CAISETSGRAGGELFF.